The rows below give T cell receptor beta chains drawn from one sample of a study of sequential checkpoint blockade in melanoma. Method: immunoSEQ multiplex PCR; TCRdb's copy keeps in-frame clones and lacks some. The sample includes approximately 9,300 clones, around 75% of them seen just once. The source was CD8+ T cells sorted from blood (inferred from file names), collected from a patient given nivolumab and ipilimumab in sequence. These receptors all come from a human donor with melanoma. The CDR3 runs from the conserved cysteine through the conserved F or W. D genes are given only for firm matches. Rows give clone size only sometimes, using once, few, many, or a class for an expanded clone.

>TRBV6-5|.|TRBJ2-7|.|13
CASSRDTNYEQYF
TGTGCCAGCAGTCGGGACACAAACTACGAGCAGTACTTC
>TRBV7-9|.|TRBJ1-1|TRBD1|13
CASSARDRAEAFF
TGTGCCAGCAGCGCCCGGGACAGGGCTGAAGCTTTCTTT
>TRBV7-8|.|TRBJ2-7|TRBD2|16
CASSSPGLASTYEQYF
TGTGCCAGCAGCTCACCGGGACTAGCGTCTACCTACGAGCAGTACTTC
>TRBV19|.|TRBJ2-1|TRBD2|17
CASSSPRTSDSYNEQFF
TGTGCCAGTAGTAGCCCCCGGACTAGCGATTCCTACAATGAGCAGTTCTTC
>TRBV27|large|TRBJ1-5|.|16
CASSPTGGAVLWSQHF
TGTGCCAGCAGCCCCACCGGTGGGGCCGTTCTTTGGTCCCAGCATTTT
>TRBV7-9|once|TRBJ2-7|.|11
CASSASYEQYF
TGTGCCAGCAGCGCCAGCTACGAGCAGTACTTC
>TRBV29-1|.|TRBJ1-1|.|11
CSVVFRQEAFF
TGCAGCGTTGTATTCAGACAGGAAGCTTTCTTT
>TRBV4-1|.|TRBJ1-1|TRBD1|14
CASSLSTGTTEAFF
TGCGCCAGCAGCCTCTCGACAGGGACCACTGAAGCTTTCTTT
>TRBV5-4|few|TRBJ2-1|.|12
CASSLFLNEQFF
TGTGCCAGCAGCTTATTCTTGAATGAGCAGTTCTTC
>TRBV4-1|.|TRBJ2-2|.|15
CASSQVLAPLGELFF
TGCGCCAGCAGCCAAGTCCTAGCGCCCCTCGGGGAGCTGTTTTTT
>TRBV15|few|TRBJ1-1|.|15
CATSRDRVAGTEAFF
TGTGCCACCAGCAGAGATAGGGTTGCGGGGACTGAAGCTTTCTTT
>TRBV28|.|TRBJ2-1|.|12
CASSTINLRQFF
TGTGCCAGCAGTACCATTAACCTGCGGCAGTTCTTC
>TRBV7-8|.|TRBJ2-1|TRBD2|16
CASSLAGLAAYNEQFF
TGTGCCAGCAGCTTAGCGGGACTAGCGGCCTACAATGAGCAGTTCTTC
>TRBV6-5|.|TRBJ2-3|TRBD2|15
CASRPLAGTSNTQYF
TGTGCCAGCAGGCCCTTAGCGGGGACGTCGAATACGCAGTATTTT
>TRBV27|.|TRBJ2-7|TRBD2|15
CASSHAGGAPYEQYF
TGTGCCAGCAGCCACGCGGGGGGCGCCCCCTACGAGCAGTACTTC
>TRBV13|.|TRBJ2-1|.|14
CASSLALVHNEQFF
TGTGCCAGCAGCTTAGCCCTCGTTCACAATGAGCAGTTCTTC
>TRBV7-3|.|TRBJ1-6|.|12
CASSTGNSPLHF
TGTGCCAGCAGTACAGGGAATTCACCCCTCCACTTT
>TRBV19|few|TRBJ2-7|.|14
CASSRRQISYEQYF
TGTGCCAGTAGTAGAAGACAGATATCCTACGAGCAGTACTTC
>TRBV4-2|.|TRBJ1-5|TRBD1|16
CASSQDSTGQDQPQHF
TGTGCCAGCAGCCAGGATTCGACAGGGCAGGATCAGCCCCAGCATTTT
>TRBV27|.|TRBJ2-7|.|14
CASSFGHSSYEQYF
TGTGCCAGCAGTTTTGGGCATAGCTCCTACGAGCAGTACTTC
>TRBV5-5|.|TRBJ1-1|.|13
CASSLARWTEAFF
TGTGCCAGCAGCTTGGCCAGGTGGACTGAAGCTTTCTTT
>TRBV7-9|once|TRBJ2-7|.|15
CASSLVAGYTYEQYF
TGTGCCAGCAGCTTAGTTGCAGGCTACACCTACGAGCAGTACTTC
>TRBV11-2|.|TRBJ2-7|.|15
CASSPGSGISYEQYF
TGTGCCAGCAGCCCGGGCTCCGGGATATCCTACGAGCAGTACTTC
>TRBV29-1|.|TRBJ1-2|.|15
CSADSGQTSGDGYTF
TGCAGCGCAGACTCAGGACAGACCTCTGGCGATGGCTACACCTTC
>TRBV6-6|.|TRBJ2-5|.|12
CASSGQVMEQYF
TGTGCCAGCAGTGGACAAGTTATGGAGCAGTACTTC
>TRBV9|.|TRBJ2-3|TRBD2|16
CASSSGLAGGTDTQYF
TGTGCCAGCAGCTCCGGACTAGCGGGAGGCACAGATACGCAGTATTTT
>TRBV30|few|TRBJ2-1|TRBD2|14
CAWSLAGASDEQFF
TGTGCCTGGAGTCTAGCGGGAGCCTCCGATGAGCAGTTCTTC
>TRBV28|.|TRBJ2-7|TRBD2|14
CASSGQRERDEQYF
TGTGCCAGCAGTGGCCAGCGGGAGCGCGACGAGCAGTACTTC
>TRBV4-2|.|TRBJ1-5|.|16
CASSQDPGVSNQPQHF
TGTGCCAGCAGCCAAGATCCGGGTGTATCCAATCAGCCCCAGCATTTT
>TRBV27|.|TRBJ1-1|.|14
CASSLAGLNTEAFF
TGTGCCAGCAGTTTGGCAGGGCTGAACACTGAAGCTTTCTTT
>TRBV13|once|TRBJ2-3|TRBD2|16
CASSFSGRASTDTQYF
TGTGCCAGCAGCTTTAGCGGGAGGGCAAGCACAGATACGCAGTATTTT
>TRBV19|few|TRBJ2-1|.|14
CASSSGLYDNEQFF
TGTGCCAGTAGTAGCGGACTTTACGACAATGAGCAGTTCTTC
>TRBV10-2|.|TRBJ2-5|.|13
CASSESRVETQYF
TGCGCCAGCAGTGAGTCGAGGGTAGAGACCCAGTACTTC
>TRBV6-6|few|TRBJ2-1|.|14
CASSQDYHYNEQFF
TGTGCCAGCAGTCAAGACTACCACTACAATGAGCAGTTCTTC
>TRBV19|.|TRBJ1-2|TRBD1|13
CASTRGQSYGYTF
TGTGCCAGTACCAGGGGACAGTCCTATGGCTACACCTTC
>TRBV27|.|TRBJ2-7|.|14
CASSPSGLIYEQYF
TGTGCCAGCAGTCCCTCGGGACTGATCTACGAGCAGTACTTC
>TRBV7-9|.|TRBJ1-1|TRBD1|14
CASSLVQGASEAFF
TGTGCCAGCAGCTTAGTACAGGGGGCATCTGAAGCTTTCTTT
>TRBV11-2|.|TRBJ2-7|.|13
CASSWSGTYEQYF
TGTGCCAGCAGTTGGAGCGGAACCTACGAGCAGTACTTC
>TRBV7-6|.|TRBJ2-1|TRBD1|15
CASSPRDRTYNEQFF
TGTGCCAGCAGCCCCCGGGACAGGACTTACAATGAGCAGTTCTTC
>TRBV19|once|TRBJ1-1|.|13
CASSIWGDTEAFF
TGTGCCAGTAGTATATGGGGGGACACTGAAGCTTTCTTT
>TRBV19|few|TRBJ2-7|.|14
CASSMSVGLYEQYF
TGTGCCAGTAGTATGAGTGTGGGCCTCTACGAGCAGTACTTC
>TRBV13|.|TRBJ2-1|.|15
CASSLGLTDYNEQFF
TGTGCCAGCAGCTTAGGGCTTACAGACTACAATGAGCAGTTCTTC
>TRBV5-4|.|TRBJ2-7|.|13
CASSFSLLEEQYF
TGTGCCAGCAGCTTTAGCTTGTTGGAGGAGCAGTACTTC
>TRBV6-6|few|TRBJ2-1|TRBD2|15
CATIAQGLAGDEQFF
TGTGCCACCATAGCCCAGGGACTAGCGGGAGATGAGCAGTTCTTC
>TRBV19|.|TRBJ1-2|.|14
CASSSRPRSYGYTF
TGTGCCAGTAGTAGCCGCCCCAGAAGCTATGGCTACACCTTC
>TRBV9|few|TRBJ2-7|.|17
CASSVGDSLAASYEQYF
TGTGCCAGCAGCGTAGGCGATAGTTTAGCGGCCTCCTACGAGCAGTACTTC
>TRBV13|.|TRBJ2-3|TRBD1|16
CASSFGQGDFTDTQYF
TGTGCCAGCAGCTTCGGGCAGGGGGATTTCACAGATACGCAGTATTTT
>TRBV27|.|TRBJ1-5|.|15
CASSFFGGTNQPQHF
TGTGCCAGCAGTTTTTTCGGGGGGACGAATCAGCCCCAGCATTTT
>TRBV29-1|.|TRBJ2-7|TRBD2|12
CSVASGSYEQYF
TGCAGCGTTGCTAGCGGGAGTTACGAGCAGTACTTC
>TRBV9|.|TRBJ2-2|TRBD2|15
CASSRVGGSTGELFF
TGTGCCAGCAGCCGAGTCGGCGGGAGCACCGGGGAGCTGTTTTTT
>TRBV21-1|.|TRBJ2-7|.|18
CASSKRGGSDGPSYEQYF
TGTGCCAGCAGCAAAAGAGGAGGGAGTGACGGCCCCTCCTACGAGCAGTACTTC
>TRBV5-1|once|TRBJ2-5|.|13
CASSLDLQETQYF
TGCGCCAGCAGCTTGGATTTACAAGAGACCCAGTACTTC
>TRBV5-1|.|TRBJ2-7|.|14
CASSFVQGKGEQYF
TGCGCCAGCAGCTTTGTCCAGGGTAAAGGCGAGCAGTACTTC
>TRBV19|.|TRBJ1-2|.|12
CAIATGWGGYTF
TGTGCCATTGCGACAGGATGGGGTGGCTACACCTTC
>TRBV7-6|.|TRBJ2-7|TRBD2|16
CASSPTSGRALNEQYF
TGTGCCAGCAGCCCGACTAGCGGGAGGGCTTTAAACGAGCAGTACTTC
>TRBV28|.|TRBJ1-5|TRBD1|15
CAGSLGQGVNQPQHF
TGTGCCGGCAGTCTAGGACAGGGCGTAAATCAGCCCCAGCATTTT
>TRBV6-1|once|TRBJ2-2|.|14
CASPPSENTGELFF
TGTGCCAGCCCCCCTAGCGAGAACACCGGGGAGCTGTTTTTT